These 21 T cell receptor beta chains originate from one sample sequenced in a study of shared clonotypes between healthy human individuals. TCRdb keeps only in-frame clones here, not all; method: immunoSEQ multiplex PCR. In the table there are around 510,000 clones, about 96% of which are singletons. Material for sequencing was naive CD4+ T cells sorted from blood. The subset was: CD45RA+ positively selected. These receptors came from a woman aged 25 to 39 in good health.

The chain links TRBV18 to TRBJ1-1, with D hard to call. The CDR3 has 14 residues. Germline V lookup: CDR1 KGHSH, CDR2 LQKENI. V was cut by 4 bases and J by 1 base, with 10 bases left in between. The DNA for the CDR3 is TGTGCCAGCTCACGAGACGGAACGAACACTGAAGCTTTCTTT. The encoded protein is CASSRDGTNTEAFF.

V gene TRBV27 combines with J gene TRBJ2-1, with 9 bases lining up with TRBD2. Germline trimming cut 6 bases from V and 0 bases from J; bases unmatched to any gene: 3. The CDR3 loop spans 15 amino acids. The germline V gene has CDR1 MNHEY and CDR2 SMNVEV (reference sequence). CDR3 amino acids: CASRLAGSSYNEQFF. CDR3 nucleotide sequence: TGTGCCAGCAGGCTAGCGGGGAGCTCCTACAATGAGCAGTTCTTC.

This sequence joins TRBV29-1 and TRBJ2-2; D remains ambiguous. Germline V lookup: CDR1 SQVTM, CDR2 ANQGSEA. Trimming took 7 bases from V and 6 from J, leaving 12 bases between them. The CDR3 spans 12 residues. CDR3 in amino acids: CSGARSAGELFF. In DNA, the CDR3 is TGCAGCGGAGCGAGGTCGGCCGGGGAGCTGTTTTTT.

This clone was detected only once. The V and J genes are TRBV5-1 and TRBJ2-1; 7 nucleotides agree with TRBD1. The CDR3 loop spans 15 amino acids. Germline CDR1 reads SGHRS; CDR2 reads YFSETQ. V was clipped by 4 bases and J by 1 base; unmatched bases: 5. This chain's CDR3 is CASSITGESYNEQFF. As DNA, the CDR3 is TGCGCCAGCAGCATTACAGGGGAATCCTACAATGAGCAGTTCTTC.

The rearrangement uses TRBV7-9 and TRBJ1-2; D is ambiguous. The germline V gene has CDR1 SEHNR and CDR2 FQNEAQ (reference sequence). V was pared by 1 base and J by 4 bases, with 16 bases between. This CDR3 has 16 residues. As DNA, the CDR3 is TGTGCCAGCAGCTTAGGGGCAGCCGGGAACGTCTATGGCTACACCTTC. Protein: CASSLGAAGNVYGYTF.

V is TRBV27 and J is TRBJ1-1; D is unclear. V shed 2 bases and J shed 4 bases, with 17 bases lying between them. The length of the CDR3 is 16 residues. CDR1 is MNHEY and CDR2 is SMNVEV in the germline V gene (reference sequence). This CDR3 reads CASSLGPAGGSTEAFF. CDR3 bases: TGTGCCAGCAGTTTAGGCCCCGCTGGAGGGAGCACTGAAGCTTTCTTT.

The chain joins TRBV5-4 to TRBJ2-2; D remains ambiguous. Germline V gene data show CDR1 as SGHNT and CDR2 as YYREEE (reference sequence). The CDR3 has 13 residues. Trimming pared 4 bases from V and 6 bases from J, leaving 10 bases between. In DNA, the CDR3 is TGTGCCAGCAGCAAGTCCATCTCCGGGGAGCTGTTTTTT. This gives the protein CASSKSISGELFF.

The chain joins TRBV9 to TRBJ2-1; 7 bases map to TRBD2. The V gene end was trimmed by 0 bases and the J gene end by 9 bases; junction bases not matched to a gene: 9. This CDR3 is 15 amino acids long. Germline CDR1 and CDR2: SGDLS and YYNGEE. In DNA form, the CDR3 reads TGTGCCAGCAGCGTAGTAGCGGGTGATTTCACTGAGCAGTTCTTC. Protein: CASSVVAGDFTEQFF.

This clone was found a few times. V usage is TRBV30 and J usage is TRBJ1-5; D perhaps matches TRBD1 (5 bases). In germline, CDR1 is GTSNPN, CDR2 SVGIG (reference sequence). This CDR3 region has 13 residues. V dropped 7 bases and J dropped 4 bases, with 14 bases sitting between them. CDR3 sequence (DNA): TGTGCCTTCGATTCAGGGAGGAATCAGCCCCAGCATTTT. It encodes CAFDSGRNQPQHF.

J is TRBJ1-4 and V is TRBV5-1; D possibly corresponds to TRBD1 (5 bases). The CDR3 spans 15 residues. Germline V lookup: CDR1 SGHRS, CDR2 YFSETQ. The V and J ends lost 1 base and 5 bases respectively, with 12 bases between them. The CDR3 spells CASSLRGENNEKLFF. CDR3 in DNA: TGCGCCAGCAGCTTGCGGGGGGAGAACAATGAAAAACTGTTTTTT.

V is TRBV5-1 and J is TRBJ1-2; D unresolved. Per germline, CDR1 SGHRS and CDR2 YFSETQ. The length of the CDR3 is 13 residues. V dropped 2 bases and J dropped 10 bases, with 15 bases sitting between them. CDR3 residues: CASSFNLEGPYTF. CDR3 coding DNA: TGCGCCAGCAGCTTTAACCTTGAGGGTCCCTACACCTTC.

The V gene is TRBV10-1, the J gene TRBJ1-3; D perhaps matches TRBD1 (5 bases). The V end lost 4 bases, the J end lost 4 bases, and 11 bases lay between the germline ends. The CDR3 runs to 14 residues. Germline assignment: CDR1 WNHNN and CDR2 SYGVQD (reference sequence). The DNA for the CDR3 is TGCGCCAGCAGTGGACAGACGGAGGGAAACACCATATATTTT. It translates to CASSGQTEGNTIYF.

The CDR3: CATGGSALGDNEQFF. CDR3 in DNA: TGTGCCACCGGGGGTAGCGCCCTAGGGGACAATGAGCAGTTCTTC. The chain uses TRBV10-3 and TRBJ2-1; perhaps TRBD2 as D (6 bases). Germline CDR1 reads ENHRY; CDR2 reads SYGVKD. The CDR3 spans 15 residues. V was pared by 10 bases and J by 5 bases, with 21 bases between.

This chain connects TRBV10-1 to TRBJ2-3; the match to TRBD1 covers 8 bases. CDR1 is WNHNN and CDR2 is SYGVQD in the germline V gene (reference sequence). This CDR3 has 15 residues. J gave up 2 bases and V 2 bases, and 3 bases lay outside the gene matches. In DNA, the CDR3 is TGCGCCAGCAGTGAGGGACAGGGATTCACAGATACGCAGTATTTT. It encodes CASSEGQGFTDTQYF.

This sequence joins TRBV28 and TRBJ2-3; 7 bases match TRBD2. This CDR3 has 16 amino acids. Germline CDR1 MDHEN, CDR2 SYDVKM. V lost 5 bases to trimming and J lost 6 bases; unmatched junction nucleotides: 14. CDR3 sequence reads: CASSAPGRGSIDTQYF. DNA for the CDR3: TGTGCCAGCAGTGCCCCGGGGCGCGGGAGTATCGATACGCAGTATTTT.

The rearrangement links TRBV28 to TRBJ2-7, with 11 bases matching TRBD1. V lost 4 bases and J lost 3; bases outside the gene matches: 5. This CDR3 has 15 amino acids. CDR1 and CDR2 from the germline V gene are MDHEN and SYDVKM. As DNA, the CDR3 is TGTGCCAGCAGTTCACCTGGGACAGGGGGCTACGAGCAGTACTTC. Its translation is CASSSPGTGGYEQYF.

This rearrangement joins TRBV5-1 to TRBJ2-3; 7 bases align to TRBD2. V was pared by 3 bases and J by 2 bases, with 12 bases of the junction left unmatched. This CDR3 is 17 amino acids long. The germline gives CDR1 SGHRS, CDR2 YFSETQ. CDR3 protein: CASSYSKAGIYTDTQYF. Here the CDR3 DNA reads TGCGCCAGCAGCTACTCAAAAGCGGGAATATACACAGATACGCAGTATTTT.

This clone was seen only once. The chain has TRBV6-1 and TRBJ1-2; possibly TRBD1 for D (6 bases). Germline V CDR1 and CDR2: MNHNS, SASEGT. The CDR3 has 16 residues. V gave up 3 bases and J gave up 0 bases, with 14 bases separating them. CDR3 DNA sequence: TGTGCCAGCAGTGAGAACGGACAGCAAGCTAACTATGGCTACACCTTC. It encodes CASSENGQQANYGYTF.

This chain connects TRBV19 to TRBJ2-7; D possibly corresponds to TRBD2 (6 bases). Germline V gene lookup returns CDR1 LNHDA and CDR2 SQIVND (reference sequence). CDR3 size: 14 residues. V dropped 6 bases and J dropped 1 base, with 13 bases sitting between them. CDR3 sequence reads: CASRGGTDSYEQYF. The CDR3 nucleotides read TGTGCCAGTAGGGGCGGGACGGATTCCTACGAGCAGTACTTC.

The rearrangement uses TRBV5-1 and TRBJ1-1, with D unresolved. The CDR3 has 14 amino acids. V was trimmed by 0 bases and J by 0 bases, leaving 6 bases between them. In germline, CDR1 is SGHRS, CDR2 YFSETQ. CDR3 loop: CASSLVDMNTEAFF. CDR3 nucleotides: TGCGCCAGCAGCTTGGTTGATATGAACACTGAAGCTTTCTTT.

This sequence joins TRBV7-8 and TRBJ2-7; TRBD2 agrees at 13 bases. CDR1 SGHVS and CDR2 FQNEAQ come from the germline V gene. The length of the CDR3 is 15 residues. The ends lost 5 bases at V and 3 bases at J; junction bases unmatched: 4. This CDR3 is CASSGTSGTYYEQYF. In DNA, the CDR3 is TGTGCCAGCAGCGGGACTAGCGGGACGTACTACGAGCAGTACTTC.